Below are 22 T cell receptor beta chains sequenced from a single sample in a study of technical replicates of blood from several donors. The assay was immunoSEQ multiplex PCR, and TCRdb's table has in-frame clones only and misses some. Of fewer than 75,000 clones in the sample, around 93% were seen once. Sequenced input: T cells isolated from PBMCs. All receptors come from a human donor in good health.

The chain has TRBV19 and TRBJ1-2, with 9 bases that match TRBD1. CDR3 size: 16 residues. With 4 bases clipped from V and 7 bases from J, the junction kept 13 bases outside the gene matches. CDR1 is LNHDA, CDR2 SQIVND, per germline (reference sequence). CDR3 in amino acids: CASSSYGTGQGGGYTF. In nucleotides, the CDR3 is TGTGCCAGTAGTAGCTACGGGACGGGACAGGGAGGTGGCTACACCTTC.

CDR3 DNA: TGTGCCAGCAGCTTGTCCTCCTATCTAGCGGGGGGGCAAGAGACCCAGTACTTC. Translation gives CASSLSSYLAGGQETQYF. The chain links TRBV5-4 to TRBJ2-5; 12 nucleotides match TRBD2. Germline assignment: CDR1 SGHNT and CDR2 YYREEE (reference sequence). CDR3 length: 18 amino acids. V gave up 1 base and J gave up 2 bases; unmatched junction bases: 9.

Here the CDR3 reads CASSPGQGTEKLFF. DNA for the CDR3: TGCGCCAGCAGCCCTGGACAGGGTACCGAAAAACTGTTTTTT. This chain joins TRBV5-1 and TRBJ1-4; 8 nucleotides match TRBD1. This CDR3 has 14 amino acids. Germline V lookup: CDR1 SGHRS, CDR2 YFSETQ. With 4 bases clipped from V and 8 bases from J, the junction kept 7 bases outside the gene matches.

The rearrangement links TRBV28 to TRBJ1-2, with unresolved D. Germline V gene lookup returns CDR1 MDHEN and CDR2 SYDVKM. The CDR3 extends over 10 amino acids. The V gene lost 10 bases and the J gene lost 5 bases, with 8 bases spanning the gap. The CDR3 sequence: CATGQYGYTF. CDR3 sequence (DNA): TGTGCCACTGGGCAGTATGGCTACACCTTC.

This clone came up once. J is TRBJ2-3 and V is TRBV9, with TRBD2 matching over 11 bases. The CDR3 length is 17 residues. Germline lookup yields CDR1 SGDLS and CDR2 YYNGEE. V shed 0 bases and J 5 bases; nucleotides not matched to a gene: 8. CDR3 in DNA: TGTGCCAGCAGCGTAGGTAATAGCGGGGGGGCCCTAGATACGCAGTATTTT. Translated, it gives CASSVGNSGGALDTQYF.

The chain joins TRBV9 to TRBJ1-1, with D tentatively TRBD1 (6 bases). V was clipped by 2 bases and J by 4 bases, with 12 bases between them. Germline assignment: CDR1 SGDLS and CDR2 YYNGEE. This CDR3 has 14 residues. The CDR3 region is CASSVSWDITEAFF. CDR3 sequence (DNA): TGTGCCAGCAGCGTTTCATGGGACATCACTGAAGCTTTCTTT.

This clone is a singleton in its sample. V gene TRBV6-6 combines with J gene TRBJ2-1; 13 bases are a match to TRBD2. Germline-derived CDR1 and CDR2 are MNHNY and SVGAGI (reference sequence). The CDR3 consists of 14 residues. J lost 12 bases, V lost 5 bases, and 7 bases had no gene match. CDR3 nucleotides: TGTGCCAGCAGTGTCGACAGGACTAGCGGGGGGCAGTTCTTC. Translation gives CASSVDRTSGGQFF.

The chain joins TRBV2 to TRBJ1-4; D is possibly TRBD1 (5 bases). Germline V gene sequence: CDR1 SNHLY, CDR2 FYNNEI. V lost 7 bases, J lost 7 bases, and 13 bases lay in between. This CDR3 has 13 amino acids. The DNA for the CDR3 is TGTGCCAGCATGAGGGCGGGGGGTGAAAAACTGTTTTTT. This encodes CASMRAGGEKLFF.

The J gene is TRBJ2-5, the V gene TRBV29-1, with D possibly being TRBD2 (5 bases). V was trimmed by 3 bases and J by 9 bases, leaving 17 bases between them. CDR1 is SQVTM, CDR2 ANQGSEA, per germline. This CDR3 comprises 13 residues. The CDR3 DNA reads TGCAGCGTTGAGGCGGGCAGCCAAAGGGCCCAGTACTTC. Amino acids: CSVEAGSQRAQYF.

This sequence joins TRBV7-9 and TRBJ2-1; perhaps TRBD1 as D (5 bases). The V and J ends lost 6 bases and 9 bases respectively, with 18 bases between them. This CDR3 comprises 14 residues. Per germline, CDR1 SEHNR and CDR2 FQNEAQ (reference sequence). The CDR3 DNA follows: TGTGCCAGCAGGCAGGGAAGTTTTCAAGGTGAGCAGTTCTTC. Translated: CASRQGSFQGEQFF. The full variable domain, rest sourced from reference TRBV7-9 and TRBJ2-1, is DTGVSQNPRHKITKRGQNVTFRCDPISEHNRLYWYRQTLGQGPEFLTYFQNEAQLEKSRLLSDRFSAERPKGSFSTLEIQRTEQGDSAMYLCASRQGSFQGEQFFGPGTRLTVL.

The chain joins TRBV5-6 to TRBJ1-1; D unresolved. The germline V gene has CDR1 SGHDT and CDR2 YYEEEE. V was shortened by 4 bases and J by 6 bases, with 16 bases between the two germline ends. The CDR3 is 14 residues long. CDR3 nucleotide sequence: TGTGCCAGCAGCCCGGCGGCGGTCATTGCTGAAGCTTTCTTT. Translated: CASSPAAVIAEAFF.

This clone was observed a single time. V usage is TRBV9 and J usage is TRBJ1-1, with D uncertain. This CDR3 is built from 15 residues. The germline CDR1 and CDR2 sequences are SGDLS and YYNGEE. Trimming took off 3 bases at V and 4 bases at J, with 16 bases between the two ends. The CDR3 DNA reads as TGTGCCAGCAGCGGAGGGATGGGTATCCTCACTGAAGCTTTCTTT. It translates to CASSGGMGILTEAFF. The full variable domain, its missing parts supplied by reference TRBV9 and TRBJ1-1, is DSGVTQTPKHLITATGQRVTLRCSPRSGDLSVYWYQQSLDQGLQFLIQYYNGEERAKGNILERFSAQQFPDLHSELNLSSLELGDSALYFCASSGGMGILTEAFFGQGTRLTVV.

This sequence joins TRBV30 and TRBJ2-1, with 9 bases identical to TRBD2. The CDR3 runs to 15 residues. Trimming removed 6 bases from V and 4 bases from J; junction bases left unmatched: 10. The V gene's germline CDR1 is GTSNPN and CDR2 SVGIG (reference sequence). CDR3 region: CACELAGGAYNEQFF. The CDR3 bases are TGTGCCTGCGAACTGGCGGGGGGGGCTTACAATGAGCAGTTCTTC.

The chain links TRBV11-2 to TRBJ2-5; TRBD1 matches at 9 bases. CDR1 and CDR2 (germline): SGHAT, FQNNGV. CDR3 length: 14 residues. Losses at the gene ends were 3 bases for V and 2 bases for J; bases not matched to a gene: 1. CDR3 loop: CASSLDRGQETQYF. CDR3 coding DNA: TGTGCCAGCAGCTTGGACAGGGGACAAGAGACCCAGTACTTC.

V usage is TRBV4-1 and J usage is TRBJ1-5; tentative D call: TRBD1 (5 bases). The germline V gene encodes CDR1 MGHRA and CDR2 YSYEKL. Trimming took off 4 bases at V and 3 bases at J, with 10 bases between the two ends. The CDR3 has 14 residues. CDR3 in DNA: TGCGCCAGCAGCCCCCGGGGGTTCAATCAGCCCCAGCATTTT. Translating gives CASSPRGFNQPQHF.

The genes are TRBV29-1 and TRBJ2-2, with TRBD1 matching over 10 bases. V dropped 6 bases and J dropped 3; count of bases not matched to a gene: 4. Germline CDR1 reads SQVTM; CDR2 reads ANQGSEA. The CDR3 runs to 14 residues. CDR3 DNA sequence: TGCAGCGTCGGACAGGGGGGTGACACCGGGGAGCTGTTTTTT. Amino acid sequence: CSVGQGGDTGELFF.

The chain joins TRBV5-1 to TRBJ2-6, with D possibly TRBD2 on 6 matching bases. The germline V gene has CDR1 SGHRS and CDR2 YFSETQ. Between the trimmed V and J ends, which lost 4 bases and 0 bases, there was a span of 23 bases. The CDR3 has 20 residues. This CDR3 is CASSPVIPGLTSSGANVLTF. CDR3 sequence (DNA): TGCGCCAGCAGCCCGGTCATACCGGGACTTACCAGCTCTGGGGCCAACGTCCTGACTTTC.

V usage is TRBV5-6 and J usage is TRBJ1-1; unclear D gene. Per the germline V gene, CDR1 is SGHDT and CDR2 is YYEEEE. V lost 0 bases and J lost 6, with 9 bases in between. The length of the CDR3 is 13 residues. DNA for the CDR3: TGTGCCAGCAGCTTGGGACATCCAGCTGAAGCTTTCTTT. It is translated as CASSLGHPAEAFF.

The CDR3 here is CASSPGTSGTLYNEQFF. CDR3 in DNA: TGTGCCAGCAGCCCAGGGACTAGCGGGACCCTATACAATGAGCAGTTCTTC. V is TRBV5-8 and J is TRBJ2-1; 13 nucleotides agree with TRBD2. The CDR3 is made up of 17 amino acids. V shed 4 bases and J 4 bases; nucleotides not matched to a gene: 8. The germline gives CDR1 SGHTS, CDR2 YDEGEE.

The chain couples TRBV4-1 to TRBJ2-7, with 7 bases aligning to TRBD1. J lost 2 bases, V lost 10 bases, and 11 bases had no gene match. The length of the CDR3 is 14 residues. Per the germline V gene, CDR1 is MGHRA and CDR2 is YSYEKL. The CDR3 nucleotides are TGCGCCACCACTTTCAGACAGGGCGCCTACGAGCAGTACTTC. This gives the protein CATTFRQGAYEQYF.

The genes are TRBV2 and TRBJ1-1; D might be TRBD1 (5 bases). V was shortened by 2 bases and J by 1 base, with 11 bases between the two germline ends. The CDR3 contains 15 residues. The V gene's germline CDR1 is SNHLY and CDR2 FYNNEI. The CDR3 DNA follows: TGTGCCAGCAGTGAAAGGGGCTCTCCGAACACTGAAGCTTTCTTT. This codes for CASSERGSPNTEAFF.

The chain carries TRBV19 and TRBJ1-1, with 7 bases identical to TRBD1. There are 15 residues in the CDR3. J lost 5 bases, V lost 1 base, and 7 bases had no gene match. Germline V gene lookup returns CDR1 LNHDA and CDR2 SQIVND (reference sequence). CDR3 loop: CASSIGNRGWTEAFF. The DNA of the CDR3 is TGTGCCAGTAGTATAGGGAACAGGGGCTGGACTGAAGCTTTCTTT.